Reported below is one T cell receptor beta chain. Its antigen is not identified. The junction shows a germline mismatch at one end, possibly a read error. TCRdb re-called the reads through MiXCR, storing one row per CDR3 protein. The sample lists about 440,000 distinct CDR3 sequences; around 32% were seen once. This specimen comes from a study of T cell repertoires in cytomegalovirus infection. Study results and caveats: The ex vivo response showed dominance by HLA-C-restricted CMV-specific TCR beta clonotypes. People with CMV and the relevant HLA were identified by cumulative public TCR beta family frequency.

The length of the CDR3 is 16 residues. Germline V CDR1 and CDR2: SGHVS, FNYEAQ. The clonotype was recovered from a human donor in good health (CMV status not recorded). Some clones in this sample may be carry-over from other donors' samples. The sample consisted of PBMCs. The rearrangement uses TRBV7-6 and TRBJ1-2, with 9 bases matching TRBD1. CDR3 amino acids: CASSAGTGIQNYDYTF. For the CDR3, the DNA is TGTGCCAGCAGCGCCGGGACAGGGATCCAGAACTATGACTACACCTTC.